This TCR beta chain stems from a study of shared clonotypes between healthy human individuals (dated by TCRdb to about 2020). Notes on the research overall: The cohort included three men and a couple of women between 18 and 49 years of age. Between about 0.94 and 10 billion PBMCs per donor were obtained by leukapheresis. Different laboratories and diverse techniques were used to prepare libraries and sequence TCR repertoires, to increase sequencing depth and limit assay-specific biases. The study deeply sequenced blood TCR repertoires of five healthy adults to estimate repertoire size and the extent of clonotype sharing between individuals. The study at large found these results: Only blood was sampled, and tissue TCR repertoires likely differ from those in blood. Pairwise subsampling indicated that sequencing depth was expected to affect the degree of clonotype sharing among donors. The small number of donors limited the genetic and exposure-history diversity represented.

Using the deep immunoSEQ assay, TCR CDR3 regions were amplified from genomic DNA by multiplex PCR. Extracted genomic DNA from each cell subset was spread evenly across all wells of several immunoSEQ 96-well plates, with each plate serving as a replicate. For unsorted PBMC, approximately 300 ng of genomic DNA, equivalent to roughly 30,000 T cell genomes, went into each replicate PCR. Ten immunoSEQ deep assay plates were used to sequence unsorted PBMC genomic DNA. The purified libraries were quantified using a Qubit 3.0 fluorometer, sized with a Bioanalyzer 2100, and then quantified again using the KAPA Library Quantification kit. A separate single-read 150-cycle Illumina NextSeq 550 flow cell was used to sequence each immunoSEQ 96-well plate. The authors processed their data as follows. Because the immunoSEQ output included only junctional sequences and no quality scores, the filtering could not be the same as the filtering used for full-length reads. To assign V/J genes and CDR3, sequences were annotated against IMGT germline references using PyIR, a Python wrapper for IgBLAST v1.9. Any read was removed if the V/J assignment was weak (E-value above 1e-6), the CDR3 was missing, or the read contained stop codons, out-of-frame junctions, or ambiguous translated residues. V3J clonotypes were defined as sequences sharing the same inferred V gene, J gene, and CDR3 amino acid sequence. To compute the percentage overlap between repertoires, the number of shared unique clonotypes was divided by the size of the smaller repertoire. Repertoire richness was assessed with RTK rarefaction, the Chao1 estimator, and Recon v2.1 estimates of unobserved clonotypes. TCRdb obtained this table from immuneACCESS and retained in-frame rearrangements with V and J assigned. These tables miss some clones; where compared with another copy, unresolved V genes account for less than half of the shortfall, and the remainder is unexplained. That table is the source of V, J and clone size, and D and trimming were worked out from the DNA. The sample has about half a million clones on record, 65% to 85% of them singletons. Jointly, the top ten make up more than 9.5% of the sample.

A word on this clone: Its antigen specificity is not known. No DNA is shown, since the ends of the CDR3 on it are uncertain; the CDR3 is the one TCRdb lists. The same CDR3 is also encoded by other DNA sequences in this sample.

CDR1 is given as SEHNR and CDR2 as FQNEAQ, both from the germline V gene (reference sequence). The CDR3, cysteine through phenylalanine, is 14 amino acids long. The donors were healthy, HIV-negative adults with no recently reported acute infections or vaccinations. Every donor was a Caucasian adult living in Nashville, Tennessee, USA. In the unsorted samples, some 94 million PBMCs were counted, and genomic DNA was extracted using the QIAamp DNA Blood Mini kit. After blood collection by leukapheresis, PBMCs were isolated using Ficoll-Histopaque density gradient centrifugation and then cryopreserved in the vapor phase of liquid nitrogen.

This TCR was sampled from a middle-aged woman in good health. Some clones in this sample may be carry-over from other donors' samples. This receptor chain uses TRBV7-9 and TRBJ2-3; TRBD1, the table's D call, lacks a check against the DNA. Sequencing was carried out using PBMCs. This receptor carries the CDR3 CASSVGQGTDTQYF.